This T cell receptor (beta chain) was recorded in a study of early stage breast cancer tumors. Blood replicates held 0.5 ug DNA, tumor or normal breast about 1.5 ug, two each. Measured with immunoSEQ multiplex PCR; TCRdb has only the in-frame clones, and not every one. In the table there are roughly 53,000 clones, 75% to 95% of which are singletons. The CDR3 totals 14 residues. Study outcomes and limitations: Most shared enriched TCRB sequences were commonly generated ones. Compared with adjacent normal breast, tumors showed around 2.5-fold denser, more clonal T cells.

This clone appeared a single time. Its specificity is not known. The chain recombines TRBV1 with TRBJ2-2; no DNA check was done on the table's D call, TRBD2. TRBV1 is annotated as a pseudogene. The sample consisted of blood. The receptor was derived from a person aged 65 to 85 with breast cancer. The CDR3 DNA sequence: TGCACCAGCAGCCAAGGGTGGGAGCCCGGGGAGCTGTTTTTT. Protein product: CTSSQGWEPGELFF.